Included here is one T cell receptor beta chain sequence, with context. The entry originates in a study of blood T cell repertoires in COVID-19. Study information: Acute and convalescent COVID-19 samples came from the United States, Italy and Spain. From T cells, B-cell-depleted T cells, or PBMCs came the material, which was cDNA or gDNA.

J lost 6 bases, V lost 1 base, and 2 bases had no gene match. The CDR3 runs 14 residues. Germline assignment: CDR1 SGHAT and CDR2 FQNNGV. Measured with immunoSEQ multiplex PCR; TCRdb has only the in-frame clones, and not every one. This table holds 130,000 or so clones, roughly 84% found once. The TCR was taken from a man between 60 and 75 years old with acute or convalescent COVID-19. The sequenced material came from peripheral blood. The chain employs TRBV11-2 and TRBJ2-3, with 9 bases fitting TRBD1. CDR3 loop: CASSLATGGDTQYF. CDR3 sequence (DNA): TGTGCCAGCAGCTTAGCGACAGGGGGGGATACGCAGTATTTT.